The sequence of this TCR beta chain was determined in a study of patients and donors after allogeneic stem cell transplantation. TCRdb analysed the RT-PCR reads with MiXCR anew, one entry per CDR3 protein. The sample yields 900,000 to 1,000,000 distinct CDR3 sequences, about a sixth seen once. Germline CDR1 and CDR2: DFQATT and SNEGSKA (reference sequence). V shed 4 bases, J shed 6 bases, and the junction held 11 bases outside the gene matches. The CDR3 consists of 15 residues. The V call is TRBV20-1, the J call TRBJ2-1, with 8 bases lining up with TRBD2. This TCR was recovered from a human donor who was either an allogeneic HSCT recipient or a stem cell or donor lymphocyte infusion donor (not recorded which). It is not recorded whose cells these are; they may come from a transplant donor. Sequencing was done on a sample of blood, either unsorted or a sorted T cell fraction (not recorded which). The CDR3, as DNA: TGCAGTGCTATATTTAGGGCGGGAGGCCTCAATGAGCAGTTCTTC. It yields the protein CSAIFRAGGLNEQFF.